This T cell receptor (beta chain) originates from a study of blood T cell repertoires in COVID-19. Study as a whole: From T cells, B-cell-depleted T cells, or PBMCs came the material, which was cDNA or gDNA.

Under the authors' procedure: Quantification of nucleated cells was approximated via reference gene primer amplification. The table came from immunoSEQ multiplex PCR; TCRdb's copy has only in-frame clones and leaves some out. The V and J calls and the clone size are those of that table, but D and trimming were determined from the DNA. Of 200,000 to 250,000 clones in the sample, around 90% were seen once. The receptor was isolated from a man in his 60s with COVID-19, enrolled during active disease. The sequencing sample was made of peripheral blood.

The CDR3 DNA reads as TGTGCCAGCTCCGACAGCAGAAATCAGCCCCAGCATTTT. Protein product: CASSDSRNQPQHF. The chain has TRBV18 and TRBJ1-5; a possible D gene is TRBD1 (5 bases). Trimming left V 6 bases short and J 4 bases short, with 10 bases between. Germline loops: CDR1 KGHSH, CDR2 LQKENI. The CDR3 consists of 13 residues.